This T cell receptor beta chain stems from a study of neurological immune-mediated disorders. V dropped 6 bases and J dropped 2; count of bases not matched to a gene: 3. CDR3 size: 13 residues. Germline V gene data show CDR1 as DFQATT and CDR2 as SNEGSKA (reference sequence). This clonotype was detected ten times or more. The team produced cDNA through 5'RACE using 10-nucleotide random UMIs. TCRdb analysed the 5' RACE reads with MiXCR anew, one entry per CDR3 protein. The table lists approximately 31,000 distinct CDR3 sequences, about 4.5% of them singletons. Sequencing was carried out using PBMCs. This sequence was found in a man aged 18 to 30 in good health. The rearrangement joins TRBV20-1 to TRBJ2-5, with 10 bases lining up with TRBD2. The CDR3 loop reads CSAPTSGQETQYF. The CDR3 DNA reads TGCAGTGCCCCGACTAGCGGGCAAGAGACCCAGTACTTC.